The next 9 T cell receptor beta chains were all read from a single sample in a study of blood T cell repertoires in COVID-19. Here immunoSEQ multiplex PCR was the method, and the copy in TCRdb shows in-frame clones only, minus some. The table has about 180,000 clones, just over 85% seen once. Sequenced: peripheral blood. These receptors came from a man aged 45 to 65 with active or convalescent COVID-19.

V usage is TRBV6-2 or TRBV6-3 and J usage is TRBJ2-5; TRBD2 aligns across 9 bases. Germline V lookup: CDR1 MNHEY, CDR2 SVGEGT. V gave up 1 base and J gave up 4 bases; unmatched junction bases: 16. This CDR3 has 19 amino acids. The CDR3 is CASSYWGVAGVSGRETQYF. In DNA, the CDR3 is TGTGCCAGCAGTTACTGGGGTGTAGCGGGGGTCTCCGGTCGAGAGACCCAGTACTTC.

This chain uses TRBV7-9 with TRBJ2-1, with 14 bases identical to TRBD2. After removal of 5 bases from V and 8 bases from J, the junction contained 5 bases not matched to a gene. The CDR3 extends over 15 amino acids. The germline CDR1 and CDR2 sequences are SEHNR and FQNEAQ (reference sequence). CDR3 region: CASSVGTSGRDEQFF. CDR3 coding DNA: TGTGCCAGCAGCGTCGGGACTAGCGGGAGAGATGAGCAGTTCTTC.

The chain combines TRBV6-5 with TRBJ1-6; a weak D match, TRBD1 (6 bases). The germline CDR1 and CDR2 sequences are MNHEY and SVGAGI. V was cut by 8 bases and J by 6 bases, with 11 bases left in between. This CDR3 is built from 13 residues. The DNA for the CDR3 is TGTGCCAGCCTACAGGGACGTAATTCACCCCTCCACTTT. As protein: CASLQGRNSPLHF.

This chain uses TRBV10-3 with TRBJ1-5, with D uncertain. V shed 5 bases and J shed 7 bases, with 3 bases lying between them. The CDR3 is made up of 10 amino acids. Germline V gene lookup returns CDR1 ENHRY and CDR2 SYGVKD. CDR3 in DNA: TGTGCCATCAGTAGCCAGCCCCAGCATTTT. Its protein product is CAISSQPQHF.

This rearrangement joins TRBV19 to TRBJ1-6; the D gene is possibly TRBD1 (5 bases). The CDR3 extends over 15 amino acids. Trimming took 3 bases from V and 8 from J, leaving 14 bases between them. Germline CDR1 LNHDA, CDR2 SQIVND (reference sequence). The CDR3: CASSISKGMDSPLHF. The CDR3 bases are TGTGCCAGTAGTATCTCAAAGGGGATGGATTCACCCCTCCACTTT.

The sample holds one count of this clone. The V and J genes are TRBV6-5 and TRBJ1-6; 10 nucleotides line up with TRBD1. With V trimmed by 2 bases and J by 3 bases, 1 base remained unmatched. The germline CDR1 and CDR2 sequences are MNHEY and SVGAGI. There are 16 residues in the CDR3. The DNA of the CDR3 is TGTGCCAGCAGTTACGGGACAGGGGTCTATAATTCACCCCTCCACTTT. As protein: CASSYGTGVYNSPLHF.

This clone was detected only a few times. The V call is TRBV18, the J call TRBJ1-5; D uncertain. The V gene lost 3 bases and the J gene lost 4 bases, with 10 bases spanning the gap. The CDR3 extends over 14 amino acids. Germline V CDR1 and CDR2: KGHSH, LQKENI. Written as DNA, the CDR3 is TGTGCCAGCTCACCGTTTGGCAGTAATCAGCCCCAGCATTTT. It yields the protein CASSPFGSNQPQHF.

This chain uses TRBV9 with TRBJ2-2, with TRBD2 identical over 14 bases. The V and J ends lost 4 bases and 1 base, in that order; junction bases with no gene match: 6. CDR1 is SGDLS and CDR2 is YYNGEE in the germline V gene. The CDR3 covers 18 residues. CDR3 sequence reads: CASSITGTSGGNTGELFF. The CDR3 bases are TGTGCCAGCAGCATCACCGGGACTAGCGGGGGGAACACCGGGGAGCTGTTTTTT.

The chain uses TRBV5-1 and TRBJ2-3; the match to TRBD2 covers 14 bases. This CDR3 is built from 18 residues. V lost 6 bases, J lost 1 base, and 10 bases stayed unmatched. The germline CDR1 and CDR2 sequences are SGHRS and YFSETQ. CDR3 nucleotide sequence: TGCGCCAGCACCCCGGGACTAGCGGGAGCTGGTGGCACAGATACGCAGTATTTT. Protein: CASTPGLAGAGGTDTQYF.